Shown below are 26 T cell receptor beta chains from a single sample sequenced in a study of CD8 T cells in Susac syndrome. With random hexamers, roughly 0.45 to 1 ug RNA was reverse transcribed. MiXCR, run by TCRdb on the immunoSEQ multiplex PCR reads, gives a single entry per CDR3 protein. This table has some 110,000 distinct CDR3 sequences, 85% to 95% appearing once. The sample was CD8+ T cells from PBMCs. These receptors originate from a human donor with multiple sclerosis.

This rearrangement joins TRBV27 to TRBJ2-2; D is unclear. CDR3 length equals 14 residues. The V end lost 3 bases, the J end lost 7 bases, and 12 bases lay between the germline ends. Germline V lookup: CDR1 MNHEY, CDR2 SMNVEV (reference sequence). The CDR3 loop reads CASSLQPILGELFF. In nucleotides, the CDR3 is TGTGCCAGCAGTTTGCAACCCATTCTCGGGGAGCTGTTTTTT.

The V and J genes are TRBV9 and TRBJ2-2, with 10 nucleotides matching TRBD1. Germline CDR1 SGDLS, CDR2 YYNGEE. V was clipped by 6 bases and J by 8 bases; unmatched bases: 10. The CDR3 spans 15 residues. The DNA of the CDR3 is TGTGCCAGCAACCTAGGGACAGGGGCGGAGGGGGAGCTGTTTTTT. As protein: CASNLGTGAEGELFF. Using reference TRBV9 and TRBJ2-2 for the parts outside the CDR3, the full variable domain is DSGVTQTPKHLITATGQRVTLRCSPRSGDLSVYWYQQSLDQGLQFLIQYYNGEERAKGNILERFSAQQFPDLHSELNLSSLELGDSALYFCASNLGTGAEGELFFGEGSRLTVL.

The chain joins TRBV24-1 to TRBJ2-1, with TRBD2 matching over 8 bases. Trimming took 7 bases from V and 8 from J; bases not matched to a gene: 6. CDR1 is KGHDR, CDR2 SFDVKD, per germline. The CDR3 extends over 13 amino acids. CDR3 DNA: TGTGCCACCAGGCGGGGGGCTGGTGATGAGCAGTTCTTC. This encodes CATRRGAGDEQFF.

V is TRBV20-1 and J is TRBJ2-1, with 8 positions matching TRBD2. Germline V gives CDR1 DFQATT, CDR2 SNEGSKA (reference sequence). The CDR3 runs to 11 residues. CDR3 sequence reads: CSGRVYNEQFF. In nucleotides, the CDR3 is TGCAGCGGGAGGGTCTACAATGAGCAGTTCTTC.

The chain carries TRBV20-1 and TRBJ1-4, with 7 bases fitting TRBD1. V lost 1 base, J lost 8 bases, and 4 bases stayed unmatched. This CDR3 comprises 13 residues. Germline loops: CDR1 DFQATT, CDR2 SNEGSKA (reference sequence). CDR3 loop: CSARAPGQEKLFF. Here the CDR3 DNA reads TGCAGTGCTAGAGCCCCGGGACAGGAAAAACTGTTTTTT.

CDR3: CASSTRGLEGDTGELFF. Written as DNA, the CDR3 is TGTGCCAGCAGCACCCGGGGACTCGAGGGTGACACCGGGGAGCTGTTTTTT. V usage is TRBV13 and J usage is TRBJ2-2; possibly TRBD2 for D (6 bases). Trimming left V 5 bases short and J 3 bases short, with 19 bases between. Germline values: CDR1 PRHDT, CDR2 FYEKMQ (reference sequence). The CDR3 consists of 17 residues.

J is TRBJ2-2 and V is TRBV7-9; D might be TRBD2 (6 bases). V was clipped by 5 bases and J by 4 bases, with 17 bases between them. The CDR3 consists of 16 residues. CDR1 is SEHNR and CDR2 is FQNEAQ in the germline V gene (reference sequence). The CDR3 nucleotides read TGTGCCAGCAGCCCCCCCGGTGGAGGGCCCACCGGGGAGCTGTTTTTT. Translating it yields CASSPPGGGPTGELFF. The full variable domain, in which reference TRBV7-9 and TRBJ2-2 provide the parts outside the CDR3, is DTGVSQNPRHKITKRGQNVTFRCDPISEHNRLYWYRQTLGQGPEFLTYFQNEAQLEKSRLLSDRFSAERPKGSFSTLEIQRTEQGDSAMYLCASSPPGGGPTGELFFGEGSRLTVL.

The J gene is TRBJ2-2, the V gene TRBV2; TRBD1 matches 9 bases. The junction had 5 bases not matched to a gene; V was cut back by 6 bases and J by 3 bases. The CDR3 spans 15 residues. The V gene's germline CDR1 is SNHLY and CDR2 FYNNEI. This chain's CDR3 is CASRWTGADTGELFF. For the CDR3, the DNA is TGTGCCAGCAGGTGGACAGGGGCGGACACCGGGGAGCTGTTTTTT.

In its sample, this clonotype was seen a few times. V is TRBV19 and J is TRBJ2-7; D gene unclear. Germline values: CDR1 LNHDA, CDR2 SQIVND (reference sequence). The CDR3 loop spans 12 amino acids. Between the trimmed V and J ends, which lost 5 bases and 3 bases, there was a span of 8 bases. Here the CDR3 reads CASSELGYEQYF. For the CDR3, the DNA is TGTGCCAGTAGTGAGTTGGGCTACGAGCAGTACTTC.

The sample holds one count of this clonotype. The chain links TRBV4-1 to TRBJ1-4; D remains ambiguous. Trimming left V 1 base short and J 7 bases short, with 13 bases between. The CDR3 loop spans 15 amino acids. Looked up from germline, CDR1 is MGHRA and CDR2 is YSYEKL. The CDR3 sequence: CASSQGEGLGEKLFF. Written as DNA, the CDR3 is TGCGCCAGCAGCCAAGGGGAGGGCTTGGGTGAAAAACTGTTTTTT.

This CDR3 reads CSVETRGSSYNEQFF. CDR3 DNA sequence: TGCAGCGTCGAGACCCGGGGAAGCTCCTACAATGAGCAGTTCTTC. The chain couples TRBV29-1 to TRBJ2-1, with D maybe TRBD2 (5 bases). The CDR3 is made up of 15 amino acids. V was trimmed by 6 bases and J by 0 bases, leaving 15 bases between them. Germline V gene data show CDR1 as SQVTM and CDR2 as ANQGSEA.

This clonotype was picked up one time. This chain uses TRBV9 with TRBJ2-1; possibly TRBD2 for D (6 bases). The V gene's germline CDR1 is SGDLS and CDR2 YYNGEE. Trimming removed 0 bases at V and 8 bases at J, with 18 bases between. This CDR3 has 16 amino acids. CDR3 nucleotides: TGTGCCAGCAGCGTAGCGGGGGTCGGGTATGTCGATGAGCAGTTCTTC. This codes for CASSVAGVGYVDEQFF.

This sequence joins TRBV28 and TRBJ1-2; D might be TRBD1 (5 bases). V was trimmed by 2 bases and J by 4 bases, leaving 14 bases between them. The CDR3 contains 15 residues. CDR1 is MDHEN and CDR2 is SYDVKM in the germline V gene. The CDR3 DNA reads TGTGCCAGCAGTTTACTGCGGGACGGGGGCTATGGCTACACCTTC. The encoded protein is CASSLLRDGGYGYTF.

The chain uses TRBV7-2 and TRBJ2-1; 13 bases map to TRBD2. V shed 4 bases, J shed 8 bases, and the junction held 8 bases outside the gene matches. Germline CDR1 SGHTA, CDR2 FQGNSA. The CDR3 runs 16 residues. DNA of the CDR3: TGTGCCAGCAGCTGGGGACTAGCGGGAAAGCGGCATGAGCAGTTCTTC. This codes for CASSWGLAGKRHEQFF.

The V call is TRBV4-1, the J call TRBJ2-7, with 7 bases fitting TRBD2. CDR1 is MGHRA, CDR2 YSYEKL, per germline. J gave up 3 bases and V 1 base, and 3 bases lay outside the gene matches. There are 14 residues in the CDR3. The CDR3 DNA follows: TGCGCCAGCAGCCAAGTCTGGGGGGGCTACGAGCAGTACTTC. It encodes CASSQVWGGYEQYF.

This rearrangement joins TRBV7-8 to TRBJ2-5; TRBD1 or TRBD2 may be the D gene (5 bases each). V dropped 4 bases and J dropped 5 bases, with 14 bases sitting between them. There are 14 residues in the CDR3. CDR1 is SGHVS, CDR2 FQNEAQ, per germline. The CDR3 spells CASSSPVGRETQYF. The CDR3 coding sequence is TGTGCCAGCAGCTCACCGGTGGGACGGGAGACCCAGTACTTC.

This clonotype was seen only once. The chain links TRBV2 to TRBJ2-7, with a tentative D call TRBD2 (6 bases). This CDR3 has 21 residues. V lost 0 bases and J lost 0, with 27 bases in between. In germline, CDR1 is SNHLY, CDR2 FYNNEI. The CDR3 is CASSEASREWVSETSSYEQYV. The CDR3 bases are TGTGCCAGCAGTGAAGCGTCCCGGGAGTGGGTTAGCGAGACGAGCTCCTACGAGCAGTACGTC.

The V and J genes are TRBV7-2 and TRBJ2-5; D is unclear. V gave up 1 base and J gave up 5 bases, with 8 bases separating them. Germline lookup yields CDR1 SGHTA and CDR2 FQGNSA. This CDR3 has 13 amino acids. For the CDR3, the DNA is TGTGCCAGCAGCTTAGTACGGCGGGAGACCCAGTACTTC. This translates into CASSLVRRETQYF.

The chain carries TRBV7-9 and TRBJ2-4, with D perhaps TRBD1 or TRBD2 (5 bases each). CDR1 is SEHNR and CDR2 is FQNEAQ in the germline V gene (reference sequence). The CDR3 has 14 amino acids. The germline V and J ends were trimmed by 7 bases and 0 bases, with 10 bases remaining between them. This CDR3 reads CASTGTVAKNIQYF. In nucleotides, the CDR3 is TGTGCCAGCACCGGGACGGTAGCCAAAAACATTCAGTACTTC.

This clonotype was seen only once. The gene calls are TRBV4-1 and TRBJ1-5; unclear D gene. The V end was cut by 4 bases, the J end by 2 bases, with 18 bases between. Germline-derived CDR1 and CDR2 are MGHRA and YSYEKL. The CDR3 sequence is 17 residues long. CDR3 DNA: TGCGCCAGCAGCCCGATACAGTCACAATGGGGCAATCAGCCCCAGCATTTT. It codes for CASSPIQSQWGNQPQHF.

This clonotype has only one observation. The chain carries TRBV9 and TRBJ1-4, with 9 positions matching TRBD1. With 5 bases clipped from V and 6 bases from J, the junction kept 8 bases outside the gene matches. The CDR3 is made up of 15 amino acids. The germline V gene encodes CDR1 SGDLS and CDR2 YYNGEE. The DNA for the CDR3 is TGTGCCAGCAGTTCCACCGGGACAGGGTATGAAAAACTGTTTTTT. Protein sequence: CASSSTGTGYEKLFF.

This clonotype was seen more than once but under ten times. The chain employs TRBV29-1 and TRBJ2-7; 8 bases line up with TRBD1. This CDR3 has 12 amino acids. Looked up from germline, CDR1 is SQVTM and CDR2 is ANQGSEA. V was pared by 3 bases and J by 6 bases, with 4 bases of the junction left unmatched. CDR3: CSVESGGGEQYF. In DNA, the CDR3 is TGCAGCGTTGAGTCAGGGGGCGGCGAGCAGTACTTC.

CDR3: CASSPSDRGISYEQYF. For the CDR3, the DNA is TGTGCCAGCAGCCCATCCGACAGGGGCATTTCCTACGAGCAGTACTTC. The rearrangement joins TRBV13 to TRBJ2-7, with 8 bases fitting TRBD1. The CDR3 has 16 residues. Per germline, CDR1 PRHDT and CDR2 FYEKMQ (reference sequence). The V segment lost 5 bases and the J segment 1 base; nucleotides outside the gene matches: 10. Filled out from reference TRBV13 and TRBJ2-7, the complete variable domain reads AAGVIQSPRHLIKEKRETATLKCYPIPRHDTVYWYQQGPGQDPQFLISFYEKMQSDKGSIPDRFSAQQFSDYHSELNMSSLELGDSALYFCASSPSDRGISYEQYFGPGTRLTVT.

The gene calls are TRBV20-1 and TRBJ2-2, with 8 bases identical to TRBD1. The junction had 6 bases not matched to a gene; V was cut back by 5 bases and J by 1 base. This CDR3 is 15 amino acids long. Germline assignment: CDR1 DFQATT and CDR2 SNEGSKA (reference sequence). CDR3 protein: CSAPDRGENTGELFF. CDR3 bases: TGCAGTGCTCCCGACAGGGGCGAGAACACCGGGGAGCTGTTTTTT.

The rearrangement links TRBV9 to TRBJ2-2; perhaps TRBD1 as D (5 bases). The CDR3 is 13 residues long. CDR1 is SGDLS and CDR2 is YYNGEE in the germline V gene. Trimming left V 3 bases short and J 6 bases short, with 9 bases between. The CDR3 DNA follows: TGTGCCAGCAGCGGAGACAGATCCGGGGAGCTGTTTTTT. It yields the protein CASSGDRSGELFF.

This rearrangement joins TRBV4-1 to TRBJ2-7; 9 bases align to TRBD2. CDR1 is MGHRA and CDR2 is YSYEKL in the germline V gene. Unmatched junction bases numbered 4, after V lost 0 bases and J lost 4 bases. The CDR3 has 15 residues. This CDR3 is CASSQERGGRYEQYF. The DNA for the CDR3 is TGCGCCAGCAGCCAAGAGCGGGGGGGAAGGTACGAGCAGTACTTC.